Sequencing of this T cell receptor (beta chain) was carried out in a study of T-cell reconstitution after alpha-beta-depleted transplantation in children. The study's findings and limits: T-cell counts and diversity at one year following transplant were attributed mainly to newly produced T cells. Several hundred graft clones that had expanded were reportedly the source of alpha-beta T cells about two months after transplant.

A TCRbeta library incorporating unique molecular identifiers was prepared. Each CDR3 protein gets one entry after TCRdb re-called the PCR reads with MiXCR. This sample yields about 640,000 distinct CDR3 sequences, of which around 13% are seen a single time; about 2.2% belongs to the top ten. The CDR3 is made up of 18 amino acids. V shed 0 bases, J shed 1 base, and the junction held 6 bases outside the gene matches. CDR1 is ENHRY, CDR2 SYGVKD, per germline. Ten or more counts support this clonotype. Its specificity is not known. Sequences were derived from PBMCs, mostly from graft donor cells, sampled 360 days after TCRalphabeta/CD19-depleted stem cell transplant. This TCR derives from a male patient aged 10 to 17 who had a stem cell transplant for acute myeloid leukemia, so the T cells may come from the graft donor. This chain links TRBV10-3 with TRBJ2-3; TRBD2 agrees at 11 bases. In DNA, the CDR3 is TGTGCCATCAGTGAGTCTGTAGGACTAGCGGGCGGCACAGATACGCAGTATTTT. It encodes CAISESVGLAGGTDTQYF.